This entry lists 25 T cell receptor beta chains sequenced from one sample in a study of T-cell memory formation after mild COVID-19. Each CDR3 protein is one row after TCRdb ran MiXCR on the 5' RACE reads. The table records 470,000 or so distinct CDR3 sequences, over 15% of them present only once. Sequenced sample: PBMCs or a T cell subset sorted from them (not recorded which). These TCRs come from an adult woman who had mild COVID-19 (a few samples of this study predate the infection). Cell type and time point are not known.

This chain links TRBV29-1 with TRBJ2-3; D ambiguous. This CDR3 contains 12 residues. Germline CDR1 and CDR2: SQVTM and ANQGSEA. V lost 4 bases, J lost 3 bases, and 8 bases lay in between. The CDR3 sequence: CSVVLDTDTQYF. CDR3 sequence (DNA): TGCAGCGTTGTCTTGGATACAGATACGCAGTATTTT.

V gene TRBV2 combines with J gene TRBJ1-2; 8 positions match TRBD1. There are 14 residues in the CDR3. Per the germline V gene, CDR1 is SNHLY and CDR2 is FYNNEI. V shed 6 bases and J 5 bases; nucleotides not matched to a gene: 8. CDR3 residues: CASRRGQGAYGYTF. DNA for the CDR3: TGTGCCAGCAGAAGGGGGCAGGGGGCTTATGGCTACACCTTC.

The V call is TRBV18, the J call TRBJ1-1, with D perhaps TRBD1 (6 bases). The germline gives CDR1 KGHSH, CDR2 LQKENI. The CDR3 length is 14 residues. Trimming took off 0 bases at V and 6 bases at J, with 11 bases between the two ends. This CDR3 reads CASSPPGGAPEAFF. The DNA of the CDR3 is TGTGCCAGCTCACCACCGGGGGGGGCCCCTGAAGCTTTCTTT.

The gene calls are TRBV7-3 and TRBJ2-2, with D unclear. Germline V gene data show CDR1 as SGHTA and CDR2 as FQGTGA. The germline V and J ends were trimmed by 3 bases and 0 bases, with 5 bases remaining between them. The CDR3 loop spans 14 amino acids. CDR3 amino acids: CASSFQPNTGELFF. The CDR3 nucleotides are TGTGCCAGCAGCTTTCAGCCGAACACCGGGGAGCTGTTTTTT.

This clonotype was counted between two and nine times. The chain has TRBV9 and TRBJ2-1; possibly TRBD1 or TRBD2 for D (5 bases each). The CDR3 runs to 15 residues. In germline, CDR1 is SGDLS, CDR2 YYNGEE. The V end was cut by 0 bases, the J end by 9 bases, with 16 bases between. The CDR3 spells CASSVDWGFGAEQFF. The CDR3 nucleotides read TGTGCCAGCAGCGTAGACTGGGGGTTCGGCGCTGAGCAGTTCTTC.

The CDR3 DNA sequence: TGTGCCAGCAGCGCTGCGGGACGGCACACTGAAGCTTTCTTT. Translated, it gives CASSAAGRHTEAFF. The rearrangement joins TRBV5-5 to TRBJ1-1; possible D gene TRBD1, 5 bases. This CDR3 contains 14 residues. V lost 4 bases and J lost 3, with 13 bases in between. Germline assignment: CDR1 SGHKS and CDR2 YYEKEE (reference sequence).

This clonotype was found once. V usage is TRBV5-1 and J usage is TRBJ2-2; D not certain. Trimming left V 6 bases short and J 0 bases short, with 9 bases between. The CDR3 loop spans 14 amino acids. Germline lookup yields CDR1 SGHRS and CDR2 YFSETQ. DNA of the CDR3: TGCGCCAGCATTGAGGAGACGAACACCGGGGAGCTGTTTTTT. This codes for CASIEETNTGELFF.

A few counts support this clonotype. The J gene is TRBJ2-1, the V gene TRBV7-9; 9 bases align to TRBD2. The germline CDR1 and CDR2 sequences are SEHNR and FQNEAQ (reference sequence). V trimming: 3 bases; J trimming: 3 bases; junction bases outside the gene matches: 9. CDR3 length equals 17 residues. As DNA, the CDR3 is TGTGCCAGCAGCTTGCCTGATGGACTAGCGCTCTACAATGAGCAGTTCTTC. This translates into CASSLPDGLALYNEQFF.

There are many counts of this clonotype. Here the CDR3 reads CAISDGGRDEQFF. CDR3 in DNA: TGTGCCATCAGCGACGGGGGCCGCGATGAGCAGTTCTTC. The J gene is TRBJ2-1, the V gene TRBV10-3; perhaps D is TRBD1 or TRBD2 (6 bases each). The germline V and J ends were trimmed by 6 bases and 8 bases, with 14 bases remaining between them. The length of the CDR3 is 13 residues. Germline loops: CDR1 ENHRY, CDR2 SYGVKD.

This chain's CDR3 is CAISSDSEAFF. The CDR3 DNA reads as TGTGCCATCAGTTCGGACAGTGAAGCTTTCTTT. V usage is TRBV10-3 and J usage is TRBJ1-1; tentative D call: TRBD1 (6 bases). Per germline, CDR1 ENHRY and CDR2 SYGVKD. Trimming left V 5 bases short and J 7 bases short, with 8 bases between. The CDR3 is 11 residues long.

This clonotype turned up a few times. CDR3 amino acids: CASSLQGAAQPQHF. CDR3 DNA sequence: TGTGCCAGCAGTTTGCAGGGGGCCGCTCAGCCCCAGCATTTT. V gene TRBV6-6 combines with J gene TRBJ1-5; 8 bases agree with TRBD1. The CDR3 is 14 residues long. The V and J ends lost 4 bases and 6 bases, in that order; junction bases with no gene match: 5. Germline lookup yields CDR1 MNHNY and CDR2 SVGAGI (reference sequence).

This clonotype has more than one count but fewer than ten. The J gene is TRBJ2-5, the V gene TRBV9, with D hard to call. Germline lookup yields CDR1 SGDLS and CDR2 YYNGEE. V lost 4 bases and J 2 bases, leaving 9 bases between the germline ends. The CDR3 covers 13 residues. CDR3 region: CASSQAVQETQYF. The CDR3 DNA reads as TGTGCCAGCAGCCAGGCGGTTCAAGAGACCCAGTACTTC.

CDR3 protein: CASSQDRAGSYGYTF. For the CDR3, the DNA is TGTGCCAGCAGCCAAGATCGAGCGGGTTCCTATGGCTACACCTTC. The chain couples TRBV3-1 to TRBJ1-2; D gene ambiguous. V dropped 0 bases and J dropped 4 bases, with 12 bases sitting between them. The CDR3 has 15 amino acids. The germline gives CDR1 LGHDT, CDR2 YNNKEL (reference sequence).

V and J are TRBV19 and TRBJ2-6; D is perhaps TRBD1 (6 bases). V dropped 5 bases and J dropped 2 bases, with 13 bases sitting between them. Germline-derived CDR1 and CDR2 are LNHDA and SQIVND (reference sequence). This CDR3 has 16 residues. The CDR3 DNA reads as TGTGCCAGTAGTGTCCTACAGGGAGCTGGGGCCAACGTCCTGACTTTC. This gives the protein CASSVLQGAGANVLTF. The full variable domain, completed using reference TRBV19 and TRBJ2-6, is DGGITQSPKYLFRKEGQNVTLSCEQNLNHDAMYWYRQDPGQGLRLIYYSQIVNDFQKGDIAEGYSVSREKKESFPLTVTSAQKNPTAFYLCASSVLQGAGANVLTFGAGSRLTVL.

This clonotype was counted ten times or more. The chain has TRBV5-6 and TRBJ1-1; 7 bases fit TRBD1. Germline assignment: CDR1 SGHDT and CDR2 YYEEEE. This CDR3 has 17 amino acids. V lost 0 bases to trimming and J lost 1 base; unmatched junction nucleotides: 9. In DNA form, the CDR3 reads TGTGCCAGCAGCTTGGCGGGGCTCAGGGGGTCGAACACTGAAGCTTTCTTT. Translated, it gives CASSLAGLRGSNTEAFF. The full variable domain, with the rest looked up from reference TRBV5-6 and TRBJ1-1, is DAGVTQSPTHLIKTRGQQVTLRCSPKSGHDTVSWYQQALGQGPQFIFQYYEEEERQRGNFPDRFSGHQFPNYSSELNVNALLLGDSALYLCASSLAGLRGSNTEAFFGQGTRLTVV.

This clonotype has just a few counts. The chain links TRBV5-6 to TRBJ2-5, with a possible D match to TRBD2 (6 bases). Germline V gene sequence: CDR1 SGHDT, CDR2 YYEEEE. The CDR3 length is 17 residues. V lost 5 bases and J lost 7, with 27 bases in between. This CDR3 is CASSSPDWRGQSGTQYF. Written as DNA, the CDR3 is TGTGCCAGCAGTTCCCCTGACTGGAGGGGCCAGAGTGGGACCCAGTACTTC.

This clonotype occurred a few times. The chain is built from TRBV12-3 or TRBV12-4 and TRBJ1-2; unclear D gene. The CDR3 length is 14 residues. The V end lost 3 bases, the J end lost 7 bases, and 15 bases lay between the germline ends. The CDR3 nucleotides are TGTGCCAGCAGTTTTTCAGTTGGGCCGGGTGGCTACACCTTC. As protein: CASSFSVGPGGYTF.

This clonotype has a handful of counts. This chain connects TRBV12-5 to TRBJ2-1, with a possible D match to TRBD1 (5 bases). Germline lookup yields CDR1 LGHNT and CDR2 FRNRAP. V was pared by 3 bases and J by 4 bases, with 13 bases between. The CDR3 consists of 15 residues. The DNA of the CDR3 is TGTGCTAGTGGTTTAGTACTGGGGCAGTACAATGAGCAGTTCTTC. This encodes CASGLVLGQYNEQFF.

This clonotype was seen more than once but under ten times. The rearrangement uses TRBV6-6 and TRBJ2-7; no clear D. Per germline, CDR1 MNHNY and CDR2 SVGAGI (reference sequence). This CDR3 comprises 12 residues. Trimming took 7 bases from V and 3 from J, leaving 10 bases between them. In DNA form, the CDR3 reads TGTGCCAGCACCAAGGACGGCTACGAGCAGTACTTC. Its translation is CASTKDGYEQYF.

The chain combines TRBV25-1 with TRBJ2-3; D uncertain. The CDR3 has 13 amino acids. Trimming pared 2 bases from V and 13 bases from J, leaving 16 bases between. Germline-derived CDR1 and CDR2 are MGHDK and SYGVNS. The CDR3 DNA sequence: TGTGCCAGCAGTGAACTCTCGGCCGGTGAGAAGTATTTT. Amino acids: CASSELSAGEKYF.

A few counts support this clonotype. The V call is TRBV12-3 or TRBV12-4, the J call TRBJ2-7; weak D call: TRBD1 (7 bases). V gave up 3 bases and J gave up 4 bases, with 13 bases separating them. The CDR3 is 14 residues long. The CDR3 loop is CASSFRRGPYEQYF. The CDR3 nucleotides are TGTGCCAGCAGTTTTAGGAGGGGGCCATACGAGCAGTACTTC.

This chain joins TRBV30 and TRBJ2-2, with D uncertain. The CDR3 runs 15 residues. Germline CDR1 is GTSNPN and CDR2 is SVGIG (reference sequence). V lost 0 bases and J 5 bases, leaving 13 bases between the germline ends. CDR3 in amino acids: CAWSVGFHQTGELFF. CDR3 DNA: TGTGCCTGGAGTGTAGGGTTCCACCAGACCGGGGAGCTGTTTTTT.

This clonotype was seen a few times. This chain connects TRBV5-1 to TRBJ2-3, with D possibly TRBD2 on 6 matching bases. Looked up from germline, CDR1 is SGHRS and CDR2 is YFSETQ. The CDR3 extends over 15 amino acids. With 0 bases removed from V and 3 bases from J, the gap between germline ends came to 11 bases. The CDR3 reads CASSLALSGTDTQYF. CDR3 DNA sequence: TGCGCCAGCAGCTTGGCCTTAAGCGGGACAGATACGCAGTATTTT.

This clonotype occurred a few times. The rearrangement uses TRBV7-8 and TRBJ2-5; 7 positions agree with TRBD1. The CDR3 is 14 amino acids. The germline V gene has CDR1 SGHVS and CDR2 FQNEAQ. Unmatched junction bases numbered 8, after V lost 7 bases and J lost 3 bases. The CDR3 DNA sequence: TGTGCCAGCACCTGGGACAGAGAAAAAGAGACCCAGTACTTC. Its translation: CASTWDREKETQYF.

This clonotype was counted many times. The rearrangement joins TRBV6-2 or TRBV6-3 to TRBJ2-7; 7 nucleotides line up with TRBD1. Germline values: CDR1 MNHEY, CDR2 SVGEGT. V lost 5 bases and J lost 3; bases outside the gene matches: 7. The CDR3 contains 14 residues. DNA of the CDR3: TGTGCCAGCAGTACTTGGACAGGCTTCTACGAGCAGTACTTC. Translation gives CASSTWTGFYEQYF.